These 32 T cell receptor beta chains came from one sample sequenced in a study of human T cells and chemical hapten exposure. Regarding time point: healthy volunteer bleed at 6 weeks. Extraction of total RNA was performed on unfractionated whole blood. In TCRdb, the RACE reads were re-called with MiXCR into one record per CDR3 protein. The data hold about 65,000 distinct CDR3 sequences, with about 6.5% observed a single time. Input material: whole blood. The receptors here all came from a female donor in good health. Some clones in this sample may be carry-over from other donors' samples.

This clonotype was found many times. In DNA form, the CDR3 reads TGCAGCGTTGGACCAATCCGGGACAGGTACACTGAAGCTTTCTTT. As protein: CSVGPIRDRYTEAFF. V is TRBV29-1 and J is TRBJ1-1, with 8 bases fitting TRBD1. V was clipped by 4 bases and J by 3 bases; unmatched bases: 10. The germline CDR1 and CDR2 sequences are SQVTM and ANQGSEA. The CDR3 length is 15 residues.

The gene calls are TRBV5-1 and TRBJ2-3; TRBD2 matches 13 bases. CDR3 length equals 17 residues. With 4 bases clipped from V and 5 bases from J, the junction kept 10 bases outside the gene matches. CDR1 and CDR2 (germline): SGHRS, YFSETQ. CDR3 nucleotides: TGCGCCAGCAGCCTCAAACTAGCGGGAGGGCCGTTAGATACGCAGTATTTT. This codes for CASSLKLAGGPLDTQYF.

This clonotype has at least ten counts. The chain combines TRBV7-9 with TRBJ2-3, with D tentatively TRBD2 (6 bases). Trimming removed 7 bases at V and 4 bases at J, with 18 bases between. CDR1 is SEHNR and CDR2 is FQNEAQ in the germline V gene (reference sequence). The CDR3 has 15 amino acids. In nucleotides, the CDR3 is TGTGCCAGCACCCCCCTGGGGGGAATGGCAGATACGCAGTATTTT. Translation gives CASTPLGGMADTQYF.

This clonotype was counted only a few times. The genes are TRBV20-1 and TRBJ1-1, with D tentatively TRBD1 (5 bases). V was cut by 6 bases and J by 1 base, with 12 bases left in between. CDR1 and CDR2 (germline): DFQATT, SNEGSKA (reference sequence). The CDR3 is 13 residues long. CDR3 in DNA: TGCAGTGCGGGGCAAGATAGGAACACTGAAGCTTTCTTT. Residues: CSAGQDRNTEAFF.

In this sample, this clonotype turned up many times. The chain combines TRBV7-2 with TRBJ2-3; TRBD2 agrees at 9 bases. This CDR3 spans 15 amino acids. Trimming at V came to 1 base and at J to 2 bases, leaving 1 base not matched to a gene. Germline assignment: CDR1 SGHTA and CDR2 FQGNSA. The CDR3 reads CASSLGGGVTDTQYF. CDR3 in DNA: TGTGCCAGCAGCTTAGGCGGGGGGGTCACAGATACGCAGTATTTT.

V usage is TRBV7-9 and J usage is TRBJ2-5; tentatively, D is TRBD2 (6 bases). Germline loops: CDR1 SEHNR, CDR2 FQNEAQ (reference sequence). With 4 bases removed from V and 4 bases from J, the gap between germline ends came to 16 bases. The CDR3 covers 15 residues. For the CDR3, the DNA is TGTGCCAGCAGCTCATCGACTAGTAGTGGAGAGACCCAGTACTTC. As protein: CASSSSTSSGETQYF. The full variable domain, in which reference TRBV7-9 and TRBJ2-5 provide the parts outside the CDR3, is DTGVSQNPRHKITKRGQNVTFRCDPISEHNRLYWYRQTLGQGPEFLTYFQNEAQLEKSRLLSDRFSAERPKGSFSTLEIQRTEQGDSAMYLCASSSSTSSGETQYFGPGTRLLVL.

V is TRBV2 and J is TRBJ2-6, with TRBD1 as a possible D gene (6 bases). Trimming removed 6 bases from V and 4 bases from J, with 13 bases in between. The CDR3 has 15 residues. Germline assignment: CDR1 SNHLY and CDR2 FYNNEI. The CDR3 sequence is CASRDTGLGANVLTF. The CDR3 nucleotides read TGTGCCAGCAGAGATACAGGGCTGGGGGCCAACGTCCTGACTTTC.

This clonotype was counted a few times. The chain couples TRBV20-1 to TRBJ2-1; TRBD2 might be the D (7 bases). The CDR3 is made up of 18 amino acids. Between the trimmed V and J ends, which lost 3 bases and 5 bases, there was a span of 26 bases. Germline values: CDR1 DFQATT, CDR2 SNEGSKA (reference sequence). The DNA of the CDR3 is TGCAGTGCTAGTCCGGTGGGGGCGGGAGTAGGGTACGACAATGAGCAGTTCTTC. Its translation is CSASPVGAGVGYDNEQFF.

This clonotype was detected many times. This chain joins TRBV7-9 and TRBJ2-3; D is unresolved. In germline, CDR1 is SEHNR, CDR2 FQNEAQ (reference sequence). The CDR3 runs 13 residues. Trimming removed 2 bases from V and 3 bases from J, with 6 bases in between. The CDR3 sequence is CASSLLETDTQYF. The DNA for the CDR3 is TGTGCCAGCAGCTTACTTGAGACAGATACGCAGTATTTT.

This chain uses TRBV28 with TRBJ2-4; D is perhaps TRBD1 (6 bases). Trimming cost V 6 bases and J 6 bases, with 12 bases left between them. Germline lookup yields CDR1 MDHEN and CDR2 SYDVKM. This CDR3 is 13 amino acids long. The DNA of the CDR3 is TGTGCCAGCAGCTCCGGGACATCAAACATTCAGTACTTC. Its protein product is CASSSGTSNIQYF.

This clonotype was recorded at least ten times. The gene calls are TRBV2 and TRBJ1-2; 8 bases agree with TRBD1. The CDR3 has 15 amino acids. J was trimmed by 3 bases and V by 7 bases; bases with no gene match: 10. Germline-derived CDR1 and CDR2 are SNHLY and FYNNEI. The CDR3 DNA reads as TGTGCCAGCACCGGACAGGGCCGTGGGGACTATGGCTACACCTTC. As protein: CASTGQGRGDYGYTF.

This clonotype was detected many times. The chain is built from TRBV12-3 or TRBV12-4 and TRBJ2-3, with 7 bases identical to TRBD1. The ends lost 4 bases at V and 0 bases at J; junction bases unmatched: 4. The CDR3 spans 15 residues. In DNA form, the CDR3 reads TGTGCCAGCAGTTCGCGACAGGGTAGCACAGATACGCAGTATTTT. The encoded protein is CASSSRQGSTDTQYF.

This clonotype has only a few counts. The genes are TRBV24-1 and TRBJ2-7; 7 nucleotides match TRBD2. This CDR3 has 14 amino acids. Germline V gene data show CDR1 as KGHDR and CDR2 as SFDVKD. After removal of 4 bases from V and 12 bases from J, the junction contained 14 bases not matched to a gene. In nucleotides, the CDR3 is TGTGCCACCAGTGAGGCCAGATCCGGGACTACTCTGTACTTC. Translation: CATSEARSGTTLYF.

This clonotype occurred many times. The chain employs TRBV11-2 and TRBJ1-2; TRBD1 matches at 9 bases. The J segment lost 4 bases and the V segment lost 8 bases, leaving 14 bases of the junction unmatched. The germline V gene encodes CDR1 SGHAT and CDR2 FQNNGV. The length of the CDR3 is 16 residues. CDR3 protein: CASGIGTGPGLYGYTF. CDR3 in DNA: TGTGCCAGCGGGATTGGGACAGGGCCAGGTCTCTATGGCTACACCTTC.

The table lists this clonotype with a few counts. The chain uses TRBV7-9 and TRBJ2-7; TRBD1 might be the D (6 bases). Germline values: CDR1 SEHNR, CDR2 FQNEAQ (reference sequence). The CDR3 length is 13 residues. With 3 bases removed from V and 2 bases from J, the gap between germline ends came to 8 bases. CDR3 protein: CASSFEGAYEQYF. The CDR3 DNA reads TGTGCCAGCAGCTTTGAGGGGGCCTACGAGCAGTACTTC.

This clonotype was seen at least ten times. DNA for the CDR3: TGTGCCAGCAGAACGAGGGGACTAGCGGGAGTTTCAGATACGCAGTATTTT. This sequence encodes CASRTRGLAGVSDTQYF. The genes are TRBV7-8 and TRBJ2-3, with 14 bases identical to TRBD2. The junction had 9 bases not matched to a gene; V was cut back by 6 bases and J by 4 bases. Germline CDR1 SGHVS, CDR2 FQNEAQ. This CDR3 comprises 17 residues.

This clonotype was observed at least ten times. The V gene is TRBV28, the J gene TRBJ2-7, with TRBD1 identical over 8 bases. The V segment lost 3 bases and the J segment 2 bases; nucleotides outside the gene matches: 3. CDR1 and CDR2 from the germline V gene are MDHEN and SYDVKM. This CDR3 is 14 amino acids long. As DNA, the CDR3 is TGTGCCAGCAGTTTGGGGACAGGCACCTACGAGCAGTACTTC. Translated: CASSLGTGTYEQYF. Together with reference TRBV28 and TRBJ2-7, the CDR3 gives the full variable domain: DVKVTQSSRYLVKRTGEKVFLECVQDMDHENMFWYRQDPGLGLRLIYFSYDVKMKEKGDIPEGYSVSREKKERFSLILESASTNQTSMYLCASSLGTGTYEQYFGPGTRLTVT.

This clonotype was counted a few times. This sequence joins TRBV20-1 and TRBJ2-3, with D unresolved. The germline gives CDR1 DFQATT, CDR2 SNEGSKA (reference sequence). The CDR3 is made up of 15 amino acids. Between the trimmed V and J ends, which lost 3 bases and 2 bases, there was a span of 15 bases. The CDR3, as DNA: TGCAGTGCTAGCTTCGTGGGCGCAACCACAGATACGCAGTATTTT. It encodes CSASFVGATTDTQYF.

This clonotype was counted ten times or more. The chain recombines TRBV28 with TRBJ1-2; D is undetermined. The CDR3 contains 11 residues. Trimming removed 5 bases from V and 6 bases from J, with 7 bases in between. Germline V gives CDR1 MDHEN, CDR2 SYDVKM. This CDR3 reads CASSHKDGYTF. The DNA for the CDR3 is TGTGCCAGCAGTCATAAGGATGGCTACACCTTC.

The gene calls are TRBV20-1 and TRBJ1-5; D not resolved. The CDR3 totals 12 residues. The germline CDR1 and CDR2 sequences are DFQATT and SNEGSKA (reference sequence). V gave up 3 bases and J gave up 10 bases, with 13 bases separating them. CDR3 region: CSASPRSHPQHF. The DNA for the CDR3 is TGCAGTGCTAGCCCCCGTTCCCACCCCCAGCATTTT.

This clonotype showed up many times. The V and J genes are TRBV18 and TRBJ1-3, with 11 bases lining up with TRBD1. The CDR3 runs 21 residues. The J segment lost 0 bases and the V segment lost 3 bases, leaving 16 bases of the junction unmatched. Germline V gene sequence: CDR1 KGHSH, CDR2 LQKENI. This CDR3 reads CASSPATLGQGALSSGNTIYF. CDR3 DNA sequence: TGTGCCAGCTCACCTGCTACGCTCGGACAGGGGGCGCTGAGCTCTGGAAACACCATATATTTT.

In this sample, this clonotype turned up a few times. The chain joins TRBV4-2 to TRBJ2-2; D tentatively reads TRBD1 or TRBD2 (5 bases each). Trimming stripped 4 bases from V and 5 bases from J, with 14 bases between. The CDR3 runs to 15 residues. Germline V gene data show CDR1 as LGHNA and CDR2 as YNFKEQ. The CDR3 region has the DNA TGTGCCAGCAGCCCCTCTGGGGGTTCGACCGGGGAGCTGTTTTTT. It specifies CASSPSGGSTGELFF.

The CDR3 nucleotides read TGTGCCAGCAGCTACTGGACAATCCAAGAGACCCAGTACTTC. As protein: CASSYWTIQETQYF. The V gene is TRBV7-9, the J gene TRBJ2-5; D is perhaps TRBD1 (5 bases). CDR1 is SEHNR, CDR2 FQNEAQ, per germline (reference sequence). This CDR3 has 14 amino acids. Trimming removed 4 bases at V and 1 base at J, with 10 bases between.

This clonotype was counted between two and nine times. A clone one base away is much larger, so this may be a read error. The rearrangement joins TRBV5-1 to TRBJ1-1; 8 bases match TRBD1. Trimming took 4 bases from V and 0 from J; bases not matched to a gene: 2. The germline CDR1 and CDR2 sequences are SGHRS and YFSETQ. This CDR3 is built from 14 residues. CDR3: CASSGDRLNTEAFF. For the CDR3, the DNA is TGCGCCAGCAGCGGGGACAGGCTGAACACTGAAGCTTTCTTT.

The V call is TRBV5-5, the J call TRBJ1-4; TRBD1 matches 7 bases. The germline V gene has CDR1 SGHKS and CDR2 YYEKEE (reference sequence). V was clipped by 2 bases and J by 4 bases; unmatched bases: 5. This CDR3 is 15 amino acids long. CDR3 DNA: TGTGCCAGCAGCTTTGGACAGGCCCGTAATGAAAAACTGTTTTTT. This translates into CASSFGQARNEKLFF.

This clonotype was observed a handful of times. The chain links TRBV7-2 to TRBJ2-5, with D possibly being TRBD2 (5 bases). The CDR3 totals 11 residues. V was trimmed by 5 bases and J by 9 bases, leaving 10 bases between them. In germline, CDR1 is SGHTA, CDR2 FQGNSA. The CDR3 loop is CASSPLGAQYF. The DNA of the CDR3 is TGTGCCAGCAGCCCACTCGGGGCCCAGTACTTC.

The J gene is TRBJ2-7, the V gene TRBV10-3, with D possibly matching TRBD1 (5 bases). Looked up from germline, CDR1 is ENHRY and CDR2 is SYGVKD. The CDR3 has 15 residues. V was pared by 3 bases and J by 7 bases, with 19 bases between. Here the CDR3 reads CAISEGQGFIGEQYF. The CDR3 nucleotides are TGTGCCATCAGTGAAGGTCAGGGATTTATCGGGGAGCAGTACTTC.

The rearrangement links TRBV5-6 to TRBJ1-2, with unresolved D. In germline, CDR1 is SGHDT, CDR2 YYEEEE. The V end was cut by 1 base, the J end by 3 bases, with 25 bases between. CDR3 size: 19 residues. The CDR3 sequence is CASSLWLGLQSNLDYGYTF. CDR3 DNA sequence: TGTGCCAGCAGCTTGTGGTTGGGGTTACAAAGTAACCTCGACTATGGCTACACCTTC. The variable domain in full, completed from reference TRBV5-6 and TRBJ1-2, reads DAGVTQSPTHLIKTRGQQVTLRCSPKSGHDTVSWYQQALGQGPQFIFQYYEEEERQRGNFPDRFSGHQFPNYSSELNVNALLLGDSALYLCASSLWLGLQSNLDYGYTFGSGTRLTVV.

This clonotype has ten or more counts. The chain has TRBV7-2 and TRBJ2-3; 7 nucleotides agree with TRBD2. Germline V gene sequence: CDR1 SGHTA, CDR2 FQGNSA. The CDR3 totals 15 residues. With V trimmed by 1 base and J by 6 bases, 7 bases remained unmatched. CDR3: CASSLVAGGSDTQYF. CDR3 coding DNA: TGTGCCAGCAGCTTAGTAGCGGGTGGGTCGGATACGCAGTATTTT.

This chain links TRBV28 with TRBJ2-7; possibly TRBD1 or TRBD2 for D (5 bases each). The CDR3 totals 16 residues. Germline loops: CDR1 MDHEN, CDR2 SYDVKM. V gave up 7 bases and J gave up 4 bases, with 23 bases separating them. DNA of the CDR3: TGTGCCAGCACGGGGCGCCTCACCTCTATTTTTTACGAGCAGTACTTC. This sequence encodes CASTGRLTSIFYEQYF. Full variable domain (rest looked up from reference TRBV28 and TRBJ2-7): DVKVTQSSRYLVKRTGEKVFLECVQDMDHENMFWYRQDPGLGLRLIYFSYDVKMKEKGDIPEGYSVSREKKERFSLILESASTNQTSMYLCASTGRLTSIFYEQYFGPGTRLTVT.

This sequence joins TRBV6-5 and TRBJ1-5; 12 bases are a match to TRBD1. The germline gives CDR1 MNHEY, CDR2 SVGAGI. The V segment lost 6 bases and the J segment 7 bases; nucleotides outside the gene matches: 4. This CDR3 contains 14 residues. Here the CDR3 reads CASRTGTGGQPQHF. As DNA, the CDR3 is TGTGCCAGCAGAACCGGGACAGGGGGCCAGCCCCAGCATTTT.

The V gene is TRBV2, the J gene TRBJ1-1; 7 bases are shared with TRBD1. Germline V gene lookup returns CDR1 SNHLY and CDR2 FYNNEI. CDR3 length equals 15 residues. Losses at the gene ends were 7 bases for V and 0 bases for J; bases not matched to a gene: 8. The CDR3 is CASTYRTGMNTEAFF. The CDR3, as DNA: TGTGCCAGCACCTACCGGACAGGCATGAACACTGAAGCTTTCTTT.